This paragraph covers one TCR beta chain sequence. Its antigen remains unidentified. This CDR3 has 17 residues. Germline CDR1 and CDR2: SGHRS and YFSETQ. The V segment lost 3 bases and the J segment 11 bases; nucleotides outside the gene matches: 17. This entry is derived from a study of T cells after yellow fever vaccination. Looking at the study overall: Low-cell-number fractions underwent preparation using SMART-Seq v4 Ultra Low Input. Study outcomes and limitations: CD4 and CD8 compartments shared a small share of clonotypes, likely from convergent recombination.

Synthesis of TCR cDNA relied on 5'RACE template switching, which attached a universal primer site and UMIs. TCRdb redid the calling of the 5' RACE reads with MiXCR, one entry per CDR3 protein. The sample contains under 200,000 distinct CDR3 sequences, more than 5.5% of which appear only once. This clonotype originated in a young man who received the YFV17D yellow fever vaccine. This chain links TRBV5-1 with TRBJ2-1; 10 bases agree with TRBD2. Specimen: CD4+ T cells sorted from PBMCs, collected 5 to 6 days after the first yellow fever vaccination. CDR3 residues: CASSSLELAGLTMKQFF. DNA of the CDR3: TGCGCCAGCAGCTCCCTGGAACTAGCGGGGTTAACAATGAAGCAGTTCTTC.